This is a list of T cell receptor beta chains from one sample in a study of blood T cell repertoires in COVID-19. The table came from immunoSEQ multiplex PCR; TCRdb's copy has only in-frame clones and leaves some out. The table shows about 160,000 clones, with roughly 82% occurring only once. Sample: peripheral blood. Receptors were obtained from a woman between 40 and 55 years old with COVID-19, enrolled during active disease. The CDR3 runs from the conserved cysteine through the conserved F or W. D genes are given only for firm matches.

j_call	v_call	d_call	cdr3_nt	cdr3_aa
TRBJ2-2	TRBV3-1/TRBV3-2	TRBD1	TGTGCCAGCAGCCAAGCCACACCCCAGGGGGCCGGGGAGCTGTTTTTT	CASSQATPQGAGELFF
TRBJ1-2	TRBV3-1/TRBV3-2	TRBD1	TGTGCCAGCAGCCAAACGGACAGGGTGTCGAGTGGCTACACCTTC	CASSQTDRVSSGYTF
TRBJ2-3	TRBV7-3	TRBD1	TGTGCCAGCGGACAGGGGGCTACGCAGTATTTT	CASGQGATQYF
TRBJ1-4	TRBV19	.	TGTGCCAGTACCACTTACTCCTGGACGGGGAATGAAAAACTGTTTTTT	CASTTYSWTGNEKLFF
TRBJ1-1	TRBV6-2/TRBV6-3	.	TGTGCCAGCAGTACGGGGACACGGGCTTTCTTT	CASSTGTRAFF
TRBJ2-5	TRBV7-6	.	TGTGCCAGCAGCTTTGGAAGGGGACACTTCGGAGAGACCCAGTACTTC	CASSFGRGHFGETQYF
TRBJ1-3	TRBV30	.	TGTGCCTGGCGTATGGGAGCTGGAAACACCATATATTTT	CAWRMGAGNTIYF
TRBJ2-1	TRBV27	.	TGTGCCACCCTAGCGTATGACTACAATGAGCAGTTCTTC	CATLAYDYNEQFF
TRBJ2-2	TRBV19	TRBD2	TGTGCCAGTAGTATAGTACTAGCGGGGCCCACCGGGGAGCTGTTTTTT	CASSIVLAGPTGELFF
TRBJ1-4	TRBV18	.	TGTGCCAGCTCACGAGGGAGGGGTGCAACTAATGAAAAACTGTTTTTT	CASSRGRGATNEKLFF
TRBJ1-2	TRBV2	.	TGTGCCAGCAGTGCCCTAGGTCCGGGCAGCGGCTATGGCTACACCTTC	CASSALGPGSGYGYTF
TRBJ1-2	TRBV7-9	TRBD1	TGTGCCAGCAGCTTATCGGCAGGGGGCGGCTACACCTTC	CASSLSAGGGYTF
TRBJ1-6	TRBV28	.	TGTGCCAGCAAAGCATATTCCTATAATTCACCCCTCCACTTT	CASKAYSYNSPLHF
TRBJ1-1	TRBV30	TRBD1	TGTGCCTGGAGGGCACAGGGGATGAGGAACACTGAAGCTTTCTTT	CAWRAQGMRNTEAFF
TRBJ2-7	TRBV2	.	TGTGCCAGCATCCAGGACACCAACTACGAGCAGTACTTC	CASIQDTNYEQYF
TRBJ2-1	TRBV7-9	TRBD1	TGTGCCAGCAGTCAAGAGGGGGGACAGGGCCCTGGAAATGAGCAGTTCTTC	CASSQEGGQGPGNEQFF
TRBJ2-7	TRBV5-1	TRBD1	TGCGCCAGCAGCCACCCACAGGGGTACGAGCAGTACTTC	CASSHPQGYEQYF
TRBJ2-5	TRBV7-2	TRBD2	TGTGCCAGCAGCTTAGGGTTTAGCGGGGCCCAGTACTTC	CASSLGFSGAQYF
TRBJ2-7	TRBV18	TRBD2	TGTGCCAGCTCACTGGTGACTAGCGGGAGCGACGAGCAGTACTTC	CASSLVTSGSDEQYF
TRBJ2-7	TRBV4-1	TRBD1	TGCGCCAGCAGCCATCCGGGACAGGTTTCCTACGAGCAGTACTTC	CASSHPGQVSYEQYF